These 13 T cell receptor beta chains were all obtained from the same sample, sequenced in a study of blood T cell repertoires in COVID-19. Using immunoSEQ multiplex PCR, the repertoire was profiled, and TCRdb retains in-frame clones only, with some absent. Of 80,000 to 100,000 clones in the sample, approximately 86% are singletons; the top ten hold approximately 10%. Material for sequencing was peripheral blood. Receptor source: a man between 65 and 79 years old with active or convalescent COVID-19.

The CDR3 bases are TGTGCCACCTCCCCACCCGGGGGGGGCGGGGATACGCAGTATTTT. Amino acids: CATSPPGGGGDTQYF. The chain links TRBV2 to TRBJ2-3, with TRBD2 identical over 8 bases. The J segment lost 6 bases and the V segment lost 10 bases, leaving 15 bases of the junction unmatched. The CDR3 length is 15 residues. Germline V lookup: CDR1 SNHLY, CDR2 FYNNEI.

The V gene is TRBV21-1, the J gene TRBJ2-1; TRBD1 is taken as the D call from the table, unchecked against the DNA. TRBV21-1 constitutes a pseudogene. The CDR3 runs 17 residues. The CDR3 DNA sequence: TGTGCCAGCAGCACATTTATACAGGGGAGCTCCTACAATGAGCAGTTCTTC. It translates to CASSTFIQGSSYNEQFF.

The rearrangement uses TRBV6-5 and TRBJ2-1; 7 bases line up with TRBD2. Germline assignment: CDR1 MNHEY and CDR2 SVGAGI. Losses at the gene ends were 4 bases for V and 0 bases for J; bases not matched to a gene: 3. CDR3 size: 15 residues. CDR3 DNA sequence: TGTGCCAGCAGTTGGCGGGGGAACTCCTACAATGAGCAGTTCTTC. Its translation: CASSWRGNSYNEQFF.

Only a few counts were recorded for this clone. The rearrangement uses TRBV2 and TRBJ2-4; D might be TRBD1 (6 bases). Per germline, CDR1 SNHLY and CDR2 FYNNEI. Trimming left V 7 bases short and J 0 bases short, with 16 bases between. The CDR3 runs 16 residues. For the CDR3, the DNA is TGTGCCAGCATCACGGACAGTTTATTAGCCAAAAACATTCAGTACTTC. Translating gives CASITDSLLAKNIQYF.

The chain joins TRBV7-3 to TRBJ1-1; 8 positions match TRBD1. Trimming took 5 bases from V and 3 from J; bases not matched to a gene: 5. Germline CDR1 SGHTA, CDR2 FQGTGA. The CDR3 consists of 14 residues. The CDR3 region is CASSRRGPDTEAFF. Written as DNA, the CDR3 is TGTGCCAGCAGCCGCAGGGGGCCGGACACTGAAGCTTTCTTT.

The gene calls are TRBV5-1 and TRBJ2-5, with TRBD1 identical over 10 bases. CDR3 size: 16 residues. After removal of 4 bases from V and 1 base from J, the junction contained 7 bases not matched to a gene. CDR1 SGHRS and CDR2 YFSETQ come from the germline V gene. The CDR3 loop is CASSISGQGGQETQYF. Written as DNA, the CDR3 is TGCGCCAGCAGCATAAGTGGACAGGGGGGCCAAGAGACCCAGTACTTC.

The chain uses TRBV4-1 and TRBJ2-6, with no clear D. Germline V gene data show CDR1 as MGHRA and CDR2 as YSYEKL. CDR3 length: 15 amino acids. Trimming pared 0 bases from V and 0 bases from J, leaving 3 bases between. CDR3 in DNA: TGCGCCAGCAGCCAAGACAGCTCTGGGGCCAACGTCCTGACTTTC. This codes for CASSQDSSGANVLTF.

The chain employs TRBV5-1 and TRBJ2-4, with 7 nucleotides matching TRBD1. J gave up 1 base and V 5 bases, and 6 bases lay outside the gene matches. The CDR3 runs to 15 residues. Per germline, CDR1 SGHRS and CDR2 YFSETQ. CDR3 sequence: CASRKGGFAKNIQYF. In nucleotides, the CDR3 is TGCGCCAGCAGAAAAGGGGGCTTTGCCAAAAACATTCAGTACTTC.

In this sample, this clone turned up once. The V gene is TRBV3-1 (or the pseudogene TRBV3-2), the J gene TRBJ1-5, with D tentatively TRBD1 (5 bases). V lost 3 bases and J 4 bases, leaving 13 bases between the germline ends. The CDR3 length is 15 residues. CDR1 is LGHDT, CDR2 YNNKEL, per germline (reference sequence). CDR3 coding DNA: TGTGCCAGCAGCCAGGGGGGAGGGAGGAATCAGCCCCAGCATTTT. Translating gives CASSQGGGRNQPQHF.

The table lists this clone with a few counts. V usage is TRBV4-1 and J usage is TRBJ1-6, with TRBD1 matching 7 bases. The CDR3 has 14 amino acids. V was clipped by 3 bases and J by 9 bases; unmatched bases: 5. The germline gives CDR1 MGHRA, CDR2 YSYEKL. CDR3 sequence: CASSQDRRGSPLHF. The CDR3 nucleotides read TGCGCCAGCAGCCAGGACAGGCGGGGTTCACCCCTCCACTTT.

The chain recombines TRBV18 with TRBJ2-3; 7 bases agree with TRBD2. CDR3 length: 14 amino acids. Germline CDR1 KGHSH, CDR2 LQKENI. V shed 3 bases and J 6 bases; nucleotides not matched to a gene: 6. Written as DNA, the CDR3 is TGTGCCAGCTCACCGTGGACTAGGGAGGATACGCAGTATTTT. This sequence encodes CASSPWTREDTQYF.

The V gene is TRBV7-9, the J gene TRBJ1-1, with D hard to call. Trimming stripped 2 bases from V and 5 bases from J, with 9 bases between. Germline V gene sequence: CDR1 SEHNR, CDR2 FQNEAQ (reference sequence). This CDR3 has 13 amino acids. CDR3 nucleotide sequence: TGTGCCAGCAGCTTACAGGAGGGTACTGAAGCTTTCTTT. It is translated as CASSLQEGTEAFF.

The J gene is TRBJ2-3, the V gene TRBV13; maybe TRBD2 (6 bases). Per germline, CDR1 PRHDT and CDR2 FYEKMQ (reference sequence). The V and J ends lost 0 bases and 2 bases respectively, with 18 bases between them. The CDR3 is 18 amino acids. For the CDR3, the DNA is TGTGCCAGCAGCTTAGGGCTCTTCCGGGGGTCATTCACAGATACGCAGTATTTT. As protein: CASSLGLFRGSFTDTQYF. Complete variable domain (other parts from reference TRBV13 and TRBJ2-3): AAGVIQSPRHLIKEKRETATLKCYPIPRHDTVYWYQQGPGQDPQFLISFYEKMQSDKGSIPDRFSAQQFSDYHSELNMSSLELGDSALYFCASSLGLFRGSFTDTQYFGPGTRLTVL.